The entry below describes one TCR beta chain. Antigen unknown. This sample is drawn from a study of shared clonotypes between healthy human individuals. Per the authors' pipeline: Junction-only sequences without quality scores were provided by ImmunoSEQ, so filtering was different. The repertoire was sequenced with immunoSEQ multiplex PCR; TCRdb's copy has only in-frame clones and lacks some. The V and J calls and clone size were taken over from that table, and D and trimming were inferred from the DNA. The sample has 2.3 million or so clones, approximately 95% seen once. In germline, CDR1 is MNHNS, CDR2 SASEGT. The CDR3 sequence is 17 residues long. Trimming stripped 1 base from V and 5 bases from J, with 20 bases between. Broader study findings: The authors expected sequencing depth to affect clonotype sharing among donors.

Sequencing was performed on naive CD4+ T cells from PBMCs. Subset specified: CD45RA+ positively selected. This chain joins TRBV6-1 and TRBJ1-1; a possible D gene is TRBD1 (6 bases). The receptor was isolated from a young man in good health. Some clones in this sample may be carry-over from other donors' samples. The CDR3 bases are TGTGCCAGCAGTGAAGGAGGACAGCGAAAAGGGAGGACTGAAGCTTTCTTT. It specifies CASSEGGQRKGRTEAFF.